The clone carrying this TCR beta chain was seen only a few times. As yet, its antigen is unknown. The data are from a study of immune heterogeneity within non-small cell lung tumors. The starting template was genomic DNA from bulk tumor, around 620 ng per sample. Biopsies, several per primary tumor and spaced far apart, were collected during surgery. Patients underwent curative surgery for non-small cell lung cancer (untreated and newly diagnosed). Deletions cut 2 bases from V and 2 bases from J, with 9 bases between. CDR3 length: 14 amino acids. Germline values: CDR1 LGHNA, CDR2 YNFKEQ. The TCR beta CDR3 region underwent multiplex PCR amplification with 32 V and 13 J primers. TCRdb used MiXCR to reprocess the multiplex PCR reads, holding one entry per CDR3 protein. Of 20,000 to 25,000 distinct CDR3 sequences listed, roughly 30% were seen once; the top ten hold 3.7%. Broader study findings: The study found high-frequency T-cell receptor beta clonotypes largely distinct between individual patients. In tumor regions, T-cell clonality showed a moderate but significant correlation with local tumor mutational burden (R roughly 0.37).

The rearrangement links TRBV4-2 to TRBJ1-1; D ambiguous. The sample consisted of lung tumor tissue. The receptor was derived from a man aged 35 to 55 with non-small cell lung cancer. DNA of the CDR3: TGTGCCAGCAGCCAAACATGGACCAACACTGAAGCTTTCTTT. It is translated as CASSQTWTNTEAFF.